This T cell receptor beta chain is from a study of blood T cell repertoires in COVID-19. Looking at the study overall: Both acute and convalescent COVID-19 samples were obtained from the United States, Italy and Spain. Nucleic acid was either cDNA or gDNA, and it came from T cells, B-cell-depleted T cells, or PBMCs.

Original handling: Quantification of nucleated cells was approximated via reference gene primer amplification. Sequencing used immunoSEQ multiplex PCR; TCRdb keeps in-frame clones, though not all of them. V, J and clone size are those of that table, while D and trimming were read from the DNA. The top ten clones hold approximately 0.5% of a sample with roughly 160,000 clones, approximately 91% of them seen once. The germline V gene has CDR1 SGHTA and CDR2 FQGNSA. The CDR3 contains 15 residues. V shed 3 bases and J shed 8 bases, with 17 bases lying between them. The rearrangement joins TRBV7-2 to TRBJ2-1; a possible D gene is TRBD2 (6 bases). This receptor was obtained from a man aged 50-60 years with acute or convalescent COVID-19. Sequenced material: peripheral blood. The CDR3 coding sequence is TGTGCCAGCAGCTTCGGCAGCGGCGGAGGGGATGAGCAGTTCTTC. Protein sequence: CASSFGSGGGDEQFF.